What follows describes a single TCR beta chain. The J segment lost 0 bases and the V segment lost 8 bases, leaving 10 bases of the junction unmatched. Germline CDR1 reads MNHEY; CDR2 reads SMNVEV (reference sequence). The CDR3 is made up of 16 amino acids. The assay was immunoSEQ multiplex PCR, and TCRdb's table has in-frame clones only and misses some. The table has roughly 140,000 clones, roughly 84% seen once. This record comes from a study of blood T cell repertoires in COVID-19. This chain links TRBV27 with TRBJ1-5; the match to TRBD1 covers 7 bases. The material sequenced was PBMCs or T cells enriched from blood (not recorded which). The clonotype comes from a woman aged 45-65 years who had been exposed to COVID-19. This CDR3 is CASPPWDSHSNQPQHF. In nucleotides, the CDR3 is TGTGCCAGCCCCCCCTGGGACAGCCATAGCAATCAGCCCCAGCATTTT.